The clone carrying this TCR beta chain was counted many times. What it binds is not known. V was pared by 0 bases and J by 5 bases, with 8 bases of the junction left unmatched. The germline CDR1 and CDR2 sequences are SGDLS and YYNGEE. The CDR3 loop spans 18 amino acids. TCRdb re-called clones from the PCR reads using MiXCR. The sample records tens of thousands of clones, 15% to 20% being singletons. All patients were treatment-naive before thyroid surgery. The data were obtained in a study of metastatic and nonmetastatic thyroid tumors. Study-wide findings and caveats: It was reported that TCR beta diversity was significantly higher in malignant thyroid tumors than benign nodules, in blood and tumor.

The chain is built from TRBV9 and TRBJ2-3; 14 bases fit TRBD2. Material for sequencing was blood. The sequence was collected from a male donor with papillary thyroid cancer or a benign thyroid nodule (not recorded which). Some clones in this sample may be carry-over from other donors' samples. The CDR3 spells CASSVAPGLAGGVDTQYF. CDR3 sequence (DNA): TGTGCCAGCAGCGTAGCCCCCGGACTAGCGGGAGGCGTAGATACGCAGTATTTT.